These T cell receptor beta chains were read from a single sample in a study of OX40 agonist ivuxolimab in advanced cancers. Clones were read by immunoSEQ multiplex PCR, and TCRdb kept only the in-frame ones, dropping some. The sample shows 65,000 to 75,000 clones, under 90% of them seen only once. The specimen was CD4+ or CD8+ T cells sorted from blood, collected in a trial of the OX40 agonist ivuxolimab. These receptors came from an adult with an advanced solid tumor such as melanoma, head and neck, liver or kidney cancer. Both conserved end residues are part of each CDR3. D genes are given only for firm matches. Clone size is stated in some rows and not others, as once, few, many or a class when expanded.

v_call: TRBV6-5
j_call: TRBJ2-5
clone_size: -
d_call: -
cdr3_nt: TGTGCCAGCAGCCTAGGGGGACGGGAGACCCAGTACTTC
cdr3_aa: CASSLGGRETQYF

v_call: TRBV12-1
j_call: TRBJ1-1
clone_size: -
d_call: -
cdr3_nt: TGTGCCAGCAGCTTTGTGGACCCAGGGGACACTGAAGCTTTCTTT
cdr3_aa: CASSFVDPGDTEAFF

v_call: TRBV7-8
j_call: TRBJ2-1
clone_size: -
d_call: -
cdr3_nt: TGTGCCAGCAGCTTAGATTGGGATGAGCAGTTCTTC
cdr3_aa: CASSLDWDEQFF

v_call: TRBV5-4
j_call: TRBJ2-1
clone_size: -
d_call: TRBD1
cdr3_nt: TGTGCCAGCAGCCCTTCGGACAGGGCCTATGAGCAGTTCTTC
cdr3_aa: CASSPSDRAYEQFF

v_call: TRBV1
j_call: TRBJ1-5
clone_size: -
d_call: -
cdr3_nt: TGCACCAGCAGCCAAGGGGCGGGGGAAGGGTTCAATCAGCCCCAGCATTTT
cdr3_aa: CTSSQGAGEGFNQPQHF

v_call: TRBV2
j_call: TRBJ2-2
clone_size: medium-sized
d_call: -
cdr3_nt: TGTGCCAGCAGCTACACAGACACCGGGGAGCTGTTTTTT
cdr3_aa: CASSYTDTGELFF

v_call: TRBV6-5
j_call: TRBJ1-6
clone_size: -
d_call: -
cdr3_nt: TGTGCCAGCAGCTCCAGGGGATATAATTCACCCCTCCACTTT
cdr3_aa: CASSSRGYNSPLHF

v_call: TRBV13
j_call: TRBJ1-4
clone_size: -
d_call: -
cdr3_nt: TGTGCCAGCAGCATCAAATCCCAGGGTATGGATGAAAAACTGTTTTTT
cdr3_aa: CASSIKSQGMDEKLFF

v_call: TRBV29-1
j_call: TRBJ2-2
clone_size: few
d_call: -
cdr3_nt: TGCAGCGTTGGTCCCGGGTGGGGGATGAACACCGGGGAGCTGTTTTTT
cdr3_aa: CSVGPGWGMNTGELFF

v_call: TRBV29-1
j_call: TRBJ1-1
clone_size: -
d_call: -
cdr3_nt: TGCAGCGTTGAGGAGGGGTGGGCGAACACTGAAGCTTTCTTT
cdr3_aa: CSVEEGWANTEAFF

v_call: TRBV4-1
j_call: TRBJ1-2
clone_size: -
d_call: -
cdr3_nt: TGCGCCAGCACCTCTACAGCTAACTATGGCTACACCTTC
cdr3_aa: CASTSTANYGYTF

v_call: TRBV7-9
j_call: TRBJ2-7
clone_size: -
d_call: -
cdr3_nt: TGTGCCAGCAGCTTTGACGGGCACGAGCAGTACTTC
cdr3_aa: CASSFDGHEQYF

v_call: TRBV4-3
j_call: TRBJ2-5
clone_size: -
d_call: -
cdr3_nt: TGCGCCAGCAGCCAAGTATACGGGGGCGGGACCCAGTACTTC
cdr3_aa: CASSQVYGGGTQYF

v_call: TRBV7-9
j_call: TRBJ1-4
clone_size: -
d_call: -
cdr3_nt: TGTGCCAGCAGGCAGGCGGGAGGGCTCAAAAATTTT
cdr3_aa: CASRQAGGLKNF

v_call: TRBV4-3
j_call: TRBJ2-3
clone_size: -
d_call: -
cdr3_nt: TGCGCCAGCAGCCAAGAAGGTTCTGCATCCGATACGCAGTATTTT
cdr3_aa: CASSQEGSASDTQYF

v_call: TRBV11-2
j_call: TRBJ1-3
clone_size: -
d_call: -
cdr3_nt: TGTGCCAGCAGACGTGAGGGGTCCTCTGGAAACACCATATATTTT
cdr3_aa: CASRREGSSGNTIYF

v_call: TRBV19
j_call: TRBJ1-1
clone_size: -
d_call: TRBD1
cdr3_nt: TGTGCCAGTAGAGCCGGGACAGGCACTGAAGCTTTCTTT
cdr3_aa: CASRAGTGTEAFF

v_call: TRBV6-6
j_call: TRBJ2-1
clone_size: few
d_call: -
cdr3_nt: TGTGCCAGCAGTCCCGGGACTTCGAGCTCCTACAATGAGCAGTTCTTC
cdr3_aa: CASSPGTSSSYNEQFF

v_call: TRBV29-1
j_call: TRBJ2-3
clone_size: -
d_call: TRBD1
cdr3_nt: TGCAGCGTCTTAGCAGGGGGCGTCACAGATACGCAGTATTTT
cdr3_aa: CSVLAGGVTDTQYF

v_call: TRBV12-5
j_call: TRBJ2-1
clone_size: once
d_call: -
cdr3_nt: TGTGCTAGTGGTTTGGTACTAACGGTTAGCTCCTACAATGAGCAGTTCTTC
cdr3_aa: CASGLVLTVSSYNEQFF

v_call: TRBV30
j_call: TRBJ1-5
clone_size: -
d_call: -
cdr3_nt: TGTGCCTGGAGTATGGCAGCCGATCAGCCCCAGCATTTT
cdr3_aa: CAWSMAADQPQHF

v_call: TRBV27
j_call: TRBJ2-5
clone_size: -
d_call: TRBD2
cdr3_nt: TGTGCCAGCAGTTTTCTAGCGGGGGACTCCCAGTACTTC
cdr3_aa: CASSFLAGDSQYF

v_call: TRBV10-3
j_call: TRBJ1-2
clone_size: -
d_call: -
cdr3_nt: TGTGCCATCGGGAAAGAGGGGGGAAACTATGGCTACACCTTC
cdr3_aa: CAIGKEGGNYGYTF

v_call: TRBV27
j_call: TRBJ1-1
clone_size: -
d_call: -
cdr3_nt: TGTGCCAGTCGGCACGGGCGACGCGAGAACACTGAAGCTTTCTTT
cdr3_aa: CASRHGRRENTEAFF

v_call: TRBV18
j_call: TRBJ1-5
clone_size: -
d_call: -
cdr3_nt: TGTGCCAGCTCACGACTTGGAGGGGATCAGCCCCAGCATTTT
cdr3_aa: CASSRLGGDQPQHF

v_call: TRBV29-1
j_call: TRBJ1-3
clone_size: -
d_call: -
cdr3_nt: TGCAGCGTTGCCCTCCACGGAGACACCATATATTTT
cdr3_aa: CSVALHGDTIYF

v_call: TRBV18
j_call: TRBJ2-7
clone_size: -
d_call: TRBD1
cdr3_nt: TGTGCCAGCTCTGTCACGGGACAGGGTGTCTACGAGCAGTACTTC
cdr3_aa: CASSVTGQGVYEQYF

v_call: TRBV7-6
j_call: TRBJ2-1
clone_size: -
d_call: -
cdr3_nt: TGTGCCAGCAGCCCAGGAACCTACAATGAGCAGTTCTTC
cdr3_aa: CASSPGTYNEQFF